One sample yielded the 16 T cell receptor beta chains listed below, sequenced in a study of cytomegalovirus exposure and HLA in healthy donors. PCR employed 60 Vbeta and 13 Jbeta primers. Only in-frame clones appear in the TCRdb table, and some are missing; sequencing was by immunoSEQ multiplex PCR. The data show 130,000 or so clones, 77% seen once. The specimen sequenced was PBMCs. The receptor set was obtained from a woman aged 55-70 years in good health and CMV-seronegative.

V gene TRBV7-9 combines with J gene TRBJ2-3; 8 nucleotides agree with TRBD2. The CDR3 consists of 14 residues. Losses at the gene ends were 4 bases for V and 5 bases for J; bases not matched to a gene: 5. Germline CDR1 is SEHNR and CDR2 is FQNEAQ (reference sequence). DNA for the CDR3: TGTGCCAGCAGCTCCGGGGGGGCCCAAGATACGCAGTATTTT. It translates to CASSSGGAQDTQYF. Using reference TRBV7-9 and TRBJ2-3 for the parts outside the CDR3, the full variable domain is DTGVSQNPRHKITKRGQNVTFRCDPISEHNRLYWYRQTLGQGPEFLTYFQNEAQLEKSRLLSDRFSAERPKGSFSTLEIQRTEQGDSAMYLCASSSGGAQDTQYFGPGTRLTVL.

This clone was counted a single time. V gene TRBV7-3 combines with J gene TRBJ2-7; tentatively, D is TRBD1 (6 bases). Trimming removed 5 bases at V and 0 bases at J, with 11 bases between. Germline assignment: CDR1 SGHTA and CDR2 FQGTGA. The CDR3 is 14 amino acids. The CDR3 region has the DNA TGTGCCAGCAGCCATACAGGGACCTCCTACGAGCAGTACTTC. It specifies CASSHTGTSYEQYF.

The chain combines TRBV28 with TRBJ1-1; D not certain. The germline V gene encodes CDR1 MDHEN and CDR2 SYDVKM. The CDR3 is 15 residues long. Between the trimmed V and J ends, which lost 3 bases and 0 bases, there was a span of 11 bases. The CDR3 reads CASSFDFRMNTEAFF. The CDR3 nucleotides are TGTGCCAGCAGTTTCGACTTTAGAATGAACACTGAAGCTTTCTTT.

The V call is TRBV5-1, the J call TRBJ1-1, with TRBD1 as a possible D gene (5 bases). In germline, CDR1 is SGHRS, CDR2 YFSETQ. This CDR3 comprises 16 residues. V gave up 2 bases and J gave up 4 bases, with 18 bases separating them. The CDR3 DNA reads TGCGCCAGCAGCTTAGGACAAGGGTTGTTCTCCACTGAAGCTTTCTTT. It codes for CASSLGQGLFSTEAFF.

This clone has only a few counts. This chain uses TRBV5-1 with TRBJ1-6, with D unclear. CDR1 and CDR2 from the germline V gene are SGHRS and YFSETQ. V was trimmed by 6 bases and J by 0 bases, leaving 10 bases between them. This CDR3 is built from 15 residues. As DNA, the CDR3 is TGCGCCAGCACCCGCGGAAGCTCCTATAATTCACCCCTCCACTTT. Protein product: CASTRGSSYNSPLHF.

This sequence joins TRBV6-4 and TRBJ1-2; 12 bases are a match to TRBD1. Germline V CDR1 and CDR2: MRHNA, SNTAGT. J lost 9 bases, V lost 5 bases, and 4 bases had no gene match. This CDR3 has 13 residues. CDR3: CASSPGTGGRYTF. The CDR3 region has the DNA TGTGCCAGCAGTCCAGGGACAGGGGGCCGCTACACCTTC.

This clone was detected once. This chain links TRBV5-4 with TRBJ2-5, with 7 positions matching TRBD2. The end of the DNA aligns better with TRBJ2-7, so the J call may be wrong. The length of the CDR3 is 16 residues. CDR1 and CDR2 from the germline V gene are SGHNT and YYREEE (reference sequence). The CDR3 loop reads CASSKTITLAAYEQYF. The CDR3 DNA is TGTGCCAGCAGCAAAACGATCACTCTAGCGGCCTACGAGCAGTACTTC.

The rearrangement links TRBV19 to TRBJ1-2; no firm D call. Germline values: CDR1 LNHDA, CDR2 SQIVND (reference sequence). The CDR3 has 12 amino acids. V shed 7 bases and J shed 1 base, with 7 bases lying between them. The CDR3 DNA reads TGTGCCAGTACAACTCTTAACTATGGCTACACCTTC. This sequence encodes CASTTLNYGYTF. Supplemented by reference TRBV19 and TRBJ1-2, the full variable domain reads DGGITQSPKYLFRKEGQNVTLSCEQNLNHDAMYWYRQDPGQGLRLIYYSQIVNDFQKGDIAEGYSVSREKKESFPLTVTSAQKNPTAFYLCASTTLNYGYTFGSGTRLTVV.

This clone was seen more than once but under ten times. This sequence joins TRBV21-1 and TRBJ1-1. TRBV21-1 is reported as a pseudogene. CDR3 length equals 18 residues. The CDR3, as DNA: TGTGCCAGCAGCAAAAGCGGGATCCCCCGGGCCCGAGACACTGAAGCTTTCTTT. It is translated as CASSKSGIPRARDTEAFF.

This sequence joins TRBV28 and TRBJ2-1, with D maybe TRBD2 (5 bases). CDR1 is MDHEN, CDR2 SYDVKM, per germline. The V end lost 6 bases, the J end lost 0 bases, and 12 bases lay between the germline ends. CDR3 length: 15 residues. This chain's CDR3 is CASSRGISSYNEQFF. As DNA, the CDR3 is TGTGCCAGCAGCCGAGGGATCAGCTCCTACAATGAGCAGTTCTTC.

This rearrangement joins TRBV7-2 to TRBJ1-1, with a tentative D call TRBD1 (6 bases). CDR3 length equals 15 residues. The V gene's germline CDR1 is SGHTA and CDR2 FQGNSA. Trimming removed 3 bases at V and 2 bases at J, with 13 bases between. For the CDR3, the DNA is TGTGCCAGCAGCTTCCGGGCAGGGGCTAACACTGAAGCTTTCTTT. Protein product: CASSFRAGANTEAFF.

The chain uses TRBV6-6 and TRBJ1-4; possible D gene TRBD1, 6 bases. Per germline, CDR1 MNHNY and CDR2 SVGAGI (reference sequence). The CDR3 has 16 residues. V was cut by 8 bases and J by 0 bases, with 16 bases left in between. CDR3 region: CASSTARGATNEKLFF. CDR3 in DNA: TGTGCCAGCTCCACCGCCAGGGGAGCAACTAATGAAAAACTGTTTTTT.

This chain joins TRBV6-5 and TRBJ1-1; 7 bases match TRBD1. CDR1 and CDR2 from the germline V gene are MNHEY and SVGAGI. J was trimmed by 4 bases and V by 5 bases; bases with no gene match: 7. The CDR3 is 14 amino acids. Written as DNA, the CDR3 is TGTGCCAGCAGTAAACAGGGGTGGAGCACTGAAGCTTTCTTT. Translating gives CASSKQGWSTEAFF.

This clone was counted only a few times. The chain employs TRBV7-2 and TRBJ1-1; D perhaps matches TRBD1 (6 bases). V dropped 5 bases and J dropped 1 base, with 11 bases sitting between them. The germline gives CDR1 SGHTA, CDR2 FQGNSA. The CDR3 is 14 amino acids. The CDR3 loop reads CASSPRGGNTEAFF. In DNA, the CDR3 is TGTGCCAGCAGCCCGAGGGGGGGGAACACTGAAGCTTTCTTT.

The chain links TRBV28 to TRBJ2-7; 10 nucleotides agree with TRBD2. The CDR3 is 15 amino acids. CDR1 is MDHEN and CDR2 is SYDVKM in the germline V gene. J was trimmed by 1 base and V by 7 bases; bases with no gene match: 7. The CDR3 DNA follows: TGTGCCAGCATTGAGAGCGGGAGGGTGTCCTACGAGCAGTACTTC. This sequence encodes CASIESGRVSYEQYF.

The rearrangement uses TRBV5-1 and TRBJ2-1, with 15 bases fitting TRBD2. The CDR3 covers 20 residues. The junction had 11 bases not matched to a gene; V was cut back by 4 bases and J by 0 bases. Looked up from germline, CDR1 is SGHRS and CDR2 is YFSETQ. CDR3 nucleotide sequence: TGCGCCAGCAGCCCGTCCGGGACTAGCGGGAGGAGGGCCTCCTACAATGAGCAGTTCTTC. Translated, it gives CASSPSGTSGRRASYNEQFF.